This TCR beta chain was recovered during a study of tumor-infiltrating lymphocytes in primary liver carcinoma (dated by TCRdb to 2017 to 2019). In the study overall: Between late 2015 and early 2016, several patients in China with histopathologically diagnosed primary liver carcinoma had their tumors surgically resected. Of the five patients, three men and two women aged 30 to 69 years, four had hepatocellular carcinoma and one had combined HCC and intrahepatic cholangiocarcinoma. The five patients had tumors of stage T1-T3 N0M0, with maximum diameters ranging from 4.2 to 10 cm. Roughly 3.5 to 7.5 million productive TCRbeta reads were obtained per sample, and no significant difference in read depth was found between tissue types. Across five regions of each liver tumor, along with adjacent normal tissue and blood, the study brought together TCRbeta repertoire sequencing, expression microarrays and whole-exome sequencing. A total of approximately 35 specimens from 5 patients, comprising some 25 tumor regions, 5 adjacent noncancerous liver tissues and 5 peripheral blood samples, were covered by TCRbeta repertoire sequencing. Repertoires from technical replicates were highly reproducible, with mean shared-clone rates about 0.9 and correlation coefficients above 0.98.

Only a few counts were recorded for this clonotype. What antigen it recognizes has not been identified. Per-nucleotide qualities are absent, and no much larger clonotype sits a single base away. General study outcomes and caveats: Since the samples were bulk and unsorted, there was no way to compare CD4+ and CD8+ T cell repertoires. Only the TCR beta chain was sequenced, which likely underestimates true repertoire diversity because unpaired alpha chains were not captured. Only 4 or 5 patients were included in the study, and the authors note that the findings should be validated in a larger study. Repertoire overlap was higher between tumor regions (mean about 36%) than tumor-adjacent (around 17%) or tumor-blood (14%) pairs, consistent with antigen-driven expansion. The top 250 clones accounted for a significantly greater share of the repertoire in tumors than in blood (p = 0.039).

Using a constant-region primer and ProtoScript II reverse transcriptase, TCRbeta-specific cDNA was reverse-transcribed from 500 ng total RNA. Construction of the TCRbeta libraries relied on three nested rounds of multiplex PCR, following a slightly modified ARM-PCR procedure. Sample barcodes and Illumina adapters were added in a final 25-cycle PCR using Deep VentR polymerase. Before sequencing, amplicons between 200 and 500 bp were purified from gel using a QIAquick gel extraction kit. The TCRbeta amplicons were sequenced with 250-bp paired-end reads on an Illumina HiSeq 2500. The study's own analysis went as follows. Reads were quality-trimmed with Trimmomatic v0.33, and paired reads were merged with FLASH v1.2.11 to recover full CDR3 sequences. MiGEC v1.2.1b assigned V, D and J germline segments to the rearranged TCRbeta sequences. Clonotype statistics and Shannon-Wiener diversity indices were calculated with VDJtools v1.0.0. To cut down on sampling bias, every analysis after diversity analysis relied on just the 250 most abundant clonotypes from each sample. TCRdb reprocessed the public reads (quality trimming at Q25 with fastp, clone calling with MiXCR) and kept in-frame beta chains. Each entry is one CDR3 protein sequence, shown with its most common DNA and genes. The V and J calls reflect TCRdb's pipeline rather than the authors' work. In this sample the table shows about 330,000 distinct CDR3 sequences, roughly two thirds of which occur a single time. The ten largest clonotypes hold about 6.5% of the sample.

Blood RNA was extracted from unsorted whole blood with TRIzol reagent; germline DNA came from the DNeasy Blood & Tissue kit. Chronic HBV infection was present in the patients, and the patients were treatment-naive at sampling. Roughly 3.9 milliliters of peripheral blood were collected into K2EDTA tubes before surgery. The material sequenced was peripheral blood. The sequence came from a man aged 40-50 years with primary liver carcinoma and hepatitis B virus infection.

DNA sequence: TGTGCCAGCAGCTGGGGAGCTTGGGATACGCAGTATTTT. Its coded protein is CASSWGAWDTQYF. In this chain, TRBV5-4 is recombined with TRBJ2-3; the D region possibly corresponds to TRBD2 (5 bases align). CDR3 length: 13 amino acids, cysteine to phenylalanine. Solely the CDR3 DNA is kept, with 39 bases framed from the first base. According to the germline V gene (reference sequence), CDR1 reads SGHNT and CDR2 reads YYREEE. At the junction V is shortened by 3 bases and J by 6 bases, with 11 bases in between.